This entry is about one T cell receptor (beta chain). Trimming shortened V by 5 bases and J by 4 bases, and 21 bases separated the two germline ends. Germline CDR1 MGHRA, CDR2 YSYEKL. The CDR3 loop spans 17 amino acids. The data belong to a study of shared clonotypes between healthy human individuals. Naive CD8 populations comprised CD45RO-negative cells positively selected for CCR7, excluding terminally differentiated effector memory CD45RA+ cells. Measured with immunoSEQ multiplex PCR; TCRdb has only the in-frame clones, and not every one. Of about 2,100,000 clones in the sample, roughly 91% were seen once.

V and J are TRBV4-1 and TRBJ2-1, with D perhaps matching TRBD2 (5 bases). The sample was naive CD8+ T cells from PBMCs. This clonotype was sampled from a young man in good health. Some clones in this sample may be carry-over from other donors' samples. The CDR3 here is CASSSEPGGRGYNEQFF. CDR3 bases: TGCGCCAGCAGCTCGGAACCGGGTGGGAGAGGGTACAATGAGCAGTTCTTC.